The clone carrying this T cell receptor beta chain was picked up a small number of times. What it binds is not known. V lost 10 bases and J lost 0; bases outside the gene matches: 7. Germline lookup yields CDR1 SEHNR and CDR2 FQNEAQ (reference sequence). This CDR3 comprises 15 residues. The data stem from a study of blood T cells in healthy people across ages. Whole-study context: Template-switching capture recovered about one barcoded beta molecule per two T cells. Study-wide points: While age rose, TCR beta diversity per million T cells dropped in a roughly linear way. Because donor CMV status was unknown, expanded clonotype changes were possibly confounded.

PCR was performed a second time for about 6 to 12 cycles using a sample-barcoded 5' primer and a J-beta primer mix. A 12-random-nucleotide template-switch adaptor tagged each cDNA molecule. TCRdb called the 5' RACE reads again in MiXCR, with one record for every CDR3 protein. This table has about 1,500,000 distinct CDR3 sequences, around 42% appearing once. The sequencing sample was made of blood. The TCR originated in a woman aged 18-30 years in good health. The chain carries TRBV7-9 and TRBJ2-3, with TRBD2 identical over 10 bases. The CDR3, as DNA: TGTGCCACTCAACTAGCGGGAATTAGCACAGATACGCAGTATTTT. It codes for CATQLAGISTDTQYF.